Listed below are T cell receptor beta chains from one sample, sequenced in a study of graft-versus-host responses after intestinal transplantation. The table came from immunoSEQ multiplex PCR; TCRdb's copy has only in-frame clones and leaves some out. The sample includes 95,000 to 150,000 clones, about 93% of them seen just once. Their specific antigens are unknown. The source was unstimulated CD4+ T cells sorted from spleen or lymph node cells, collected before intestinal transplant. The source of these receptors is a human donor who received an intestinal transplant. Each CDR3 is given with its conserved first and last residue. The order of the fields is CDR3 DNA, CDR3 protein, D gene, clone size, V gene, J gene. D genes are given only for firm matches. Clone size appears in some rows only: once, few, many, or a class for an expanded clone.

TGTGCCAGCAGCTTAGAAGCGGGAGTGAGGACCGGGGAGCTGTTTTTT	CASSLEAGVRTGELFF	TRBD2	.	TRBV7-9	TRBJ2-2
TGTGCCAGCAGCTTAATGACAGGGTGGGAGACCCAGTACTTC	CASSLMTGWETQYF	TRBD1	.	TRBV5-5	TRBJ2-5
TGTGCCAGCTCACTCCAGGGGTCCGGGGCCAACGTCCTGACTTTC	CASSLQGSGANVLTF	.	once	TRBV18	TRBJ2-6
TGTGCCAGCAGCCTTACAGGCAAGGGGCAGCCCCAGCATTTT	CASSLTGKGQPQHF	.	.	TRBV14	TRBJ1-5
TGTGCCAGCAGACCTACAGGGCGCCATGGCTACACCTTC	CASRPTGRHGYTF	.	.	TRBV6-5	TRBJ1-2
TGTGCCACCAGCAGAGGGGCCAAGAAGGAGCAGTACTTC	CATSRGAKKEQYF	.	.	TRBV15	TRBJ2-7
TGCGCCAGCAGTGCCGGGGGATCTGGAAACACCATATATTTT	CASSAGGSGNTIYF	.	.	TRBV10-1	TRBJ1-3
TGTGCCAGCAGCCCTTTTGTGGGCCCATCCGACGGAGAGCAGTTCTTC	CASSPFVGPSDGEQFF	.	once	TRBV4-2	TRBJ2-1
TGTGCCAGTAGTACCGATCTAGCGGGAGTTTGGTACGAGCAGTACTTC	CASSTDLAGVWYEQYF	TRBD2	.	TRBV19	TRBJ2-7
TGTGCCAGTAGTGCATCGAGAAGGTTAGGGTCTGGCTACACCTTC	CASSASRRLGSGYTF	.	.	TRBV19	TRBJ1-2
TGTGCCAGCAGGTTTGGGTCCGGGGAGCTGTTTTTT	CASRFGSGELFF	.	once	TRBV7-3	TRBJ2-2
TGTGCCAGCTCCCTCTTTTCAGATACGCAGTATTTT	CASSLFSDTQYF	.	few	TRBV18	TRBJ2-3
TGTGCCACCAGCAGAGATCCCAGCTCCTACGAGCAGTACTTC	CATSRDPSSYEQYF	.	few	TRBV15	TRBJ2-7
TGTGCCAGCATCATCGGAGAAAATAAAGCTTTCTTT	CASIIGENKAFF	.	.	TRBV2	TRBJ1-1
TGCGCCAGCAAGGAGGGGCTTCCTTCACGTACGGGCGAGCAGTACTTC	CASKEGLPSRTGEQYF	.	.	TRBV5-1	TRBJ2-7
TGCGCCAGCAGCTTGGGAAGGGGGGTCCCTTTGAACACTGAAGCTTTCTTT	CASSLGRGVPLNTEAFF	.	.	TRBV5-1	TRBJ1-1
TGTGCCTGGAGTAAACTGGGACTAGACTCCAATGAGCAGTTCTTC	CAWSKLGLDSNEQFF	TRBD2	.	TRBV30	TRBJ2-1
TGTGCCAGCAGCTTAGGACTAGCGGGACAAGAGACCCAGTACTTC	CASSLGLAGQETQYF	TRBD2	.	TRBV11-2	TRBJ2-5
TGCGCCAGCAGTATTGAGGGTTCTAACTATGGCTACACCTTC	CASSIEGSNYGYTF	.	.	TRBV5-1	TRBJ1-2
TGCGCCAGCAGCTTTGGGACTAGCGGGAGGAGCAATGAGCAGTTCTTC	CASSFGTSGRSNEQFF	TRBD2	.	TRBV5-1	TRBJ2-1
TGTGCCAGCAGCGTAGGGGACAGAATTGGCACAGATACGCAGTATTTT	CASSVGDRIGTDTQYF	TRBD1	.	TRBV9	TRBJ2-3
TGTGCCAGCAGCTCCTCGCTGGGACTAGCGGGCTACAATGAGCAGTTCTTC	CASSSSLGLAGYNEQFF	TRBD2	.	TRBV7-9	TRBJ2-1
TGTGCCAGCAGCGTATTAGTCAGCACTGAAGCTTTCTTT	CASSVLVSTEAFF	.	.	TRBV9	TRBJ1-1
TGTGCCAGCAGCTTAGGCCCACAGGATAGTAGCTCTGGGGCCAACGTCCTGACTTTC	CASSLGPQDSSSGANVLTF	.	.	TRBV7-3	TRBJ2-6